One and the same sample provided the 30 T cell receptor beta chains below, sequenced in a study of OX40 agonist ivuxolimab in advanced cancers. Only in-frame clones appear in the TCRdb table, and some are missing; sequencing was by immunoSEQ multiplex PCR. The table lists 69,000 or so clones, around 80% of them singletons. Source: CD4+ or CD8+ T cells sorted from blood, taken in a trial of the OX40 agonist ivuxolimab. The receptor set was obtained from an adult with an advanced solid tumor such as melanoma, head and neck, liver or kidney cancer.

The chain is built from TRBV28 and TRBJ2-3, with 7 bases aligning to TRBD1. The CDR3 spans 15 residues. The germline V gene encodes CDR1 MDHEN and CDR2 SYDVKM. Unmatched junction bases numbered 12, after V lost 4 bases and J lost 8 bases. In nucleotides, the CDR3 is TGTGCCAGCAGTTCCCCGACAGGGTTTGGGGGTACGCAGTATTTT. Its protein is CASSSPTGFGGTQYF.

This clone has a single count. The V and J genes are TRBV5-5 and TRBJ1-2; the D is unclear. CDR1 SGHKS and CDR2 YYEKEE come from the germline V gene (reference sequence). This CDR3 contains 14 residues. The V and J ends lost 3 bases and 8 bases respectively, with 17 bases between them. Here the CDR3 reads CASSSQTRLPGYTF. CDR3 sequence (DNA): TGTGCCAGCAGCTCCCAGACCCGACTTCCGGGCTACACCTTC.

The chain has TRBV5-1 and TRBJ1-3; D unresolved. Germline assignment: CDR1 SGHRS and CDR2 YFSETQ. Trimming left V 0 bases short and J 3 bases short, with 10 bases between. There are 15 residues in the CDR3. The CDR3 nucleotides read TGCGCCAGCAGCTTGGGGTCGGGAATTGGAAACACCATATATTTT. Translated: CASSLGSGIGNTIYF.

This clone was observed a few times. The chain combines TRBV7-2 with TRBJ2-3, with D possibly being TRBD1 (6 bases). Looked up from germline, CDR1 is SGHTA and CDR2 is FQGNSA. This CDR3 has 13 amino acids. With 0 bases removed from V and 13 bases from J, the gap between germline ends came to 14 bases. CDR3 loop: CASSLARQGMEYF. CDR3 DNA: TGTGCCAGCAGCTTAGCACGGCAGGGGATGGAGTATTTT.

In the case of this clone: This same CDR3 is encoded by further DNA sequences in the sample. The J gene is TRBJ2-4, the V gene TRBV28; TRBD1 aligns across 8 bases. V was pared by 3 bases and J by 9 bases, with 4 bases of the junction left unmatched. Germline V gene lookup returns CDR1 MDHEN and CDR2 SYDVKM. The CDR3 is made up of 13 amino acids. The CDR3 bases are TGTGCCAGCAGTTTCTCCGACAGGGGCATTCAGTACTTC. Protein product: CASSFSDRGIQYF.

V usage is TRBV7-9 and J usage is TRBJ2-7; D unclear. CDR3 length equals 17 residues. The V gene lost 6 bases and the J gene lost 0 bases, with 21 bases spanning the gap. The germline V gene encodes CDR1 SEHNR and CDR2 FQNEAQ (reference sequence). The CDR3 region has the DNA TGTGCCAGCAGTCCCGGCTCCTCTTGGGTCAGCTCCTACGAGCAGTACTTC. This gives the protein CASSPGSSWVSSYEQYF. Based on the CDR3 plus reference TRBV7-9 and TRBJ2-7, the full variable domain is DTGVSQNPRHKITKRGQNVTFRCDPISEHNRLYWYRQTLGQGPEFLTYFQNEAQLEKSRLLSDRFSAERPKGSFSTLEIQRTEQGDSAMYLCASSPGSSWVSSYEQYFGPGTRLTVT.

The rearrangement links TRBV28 to TRBJ1-5; 9 nucleotides match TRBD1. Germline CDR1 reads MDHEN; CDR2 reads SYDVKM. This CDR3 is built from 19 residues. Losses at the gene ends were 5 bases for V and 0 bases for J; bases not matched to a gene: 14. The CDR3 reads CASSPLDRGRLGSNQPQHF. The CDR3 DNA reads as TGTGCCAGCAGTCCTCTGGACAGGGGACGCCTTGGTAGCAATCAGCCCCAGCATTTT.

This clone has more than one count but fewer than ten. CDR3 sequence (DNA): TGTGCCAGCTCACCGAACAGGGAGGATTTCCCAGCTTTCTTT. Its translation: CASSPNREDFPAFF. This chain links TRBV18 with TRBJ1-1; D might be TRBD1 (6 bases). CDR3 length equals 14 residues. With 3 bases removed from V and 10 bases from J, the gap between germline ends came to 18 bases. Germline values: CDR1 KGHSH, CDR2 LQKENI.

The chain uses TRBV2 and TRBJ2-3; D is possibly TRBD2 (5 bases). The V gene's germline CDR1 is SNHLY and CDR2 FYNNEI. This CDR3 comprises 12 residues. Trimming removed 7 bases at V and 2 bases at J, with 7 bases between. The CDR3 region has the DNA TGTGCCAGCAATAGCGCCACAGATACGCAGTATTTT. Translating it yields CASNSATDTQYF.

CDR3 sequence (DNA): TGCGCCAGCAGCCAGACCCCAGCGGGAGGGGACCAAGAGACCCAGTACTTC. Translation: CASSQTPAGGDQETQYF. This chain uses TRBV4-1 with TRBJ2-5; 10 positions match TRBD2. The V gene's germline CDR1 is MGHRA and CDR2 YSYEKL. V lost 3 bases and J lost 0; bases outside the gene matches: 7. CDR3 size: 17 residues.

This clone is a singleton in its sample. The chain couples TRBV7-3 to TRBJ2-1, with 9 nucleotides matching TRBD1. Germline V gene sequence: CDR1 SGHTA, CDR2 FQGTGA. After removal of 6 bases from V and 0 bases from J, the junction contained 6 bases not matched to a gene. The CDR3 extends over 16 amino acids. CDR3 sequence: CASSKTGGASYNEQFF. In DNA, the CDR3 is TGTGCCAGCAGTAAAACAGGGGGCGCCTCCTACAATGAGCAGTTCTTC. Using reference TRBV7-3 and TRBJ2-1 for the parts outside the CDR3, the full variable domain is GAGVSQTPSNKVTEKGKYVELRCDPISGHTALYWYRQSLGQGPEFLIYFQGTGAADDSGLPNDRFFAVRPEGSVSTLKIQRTERGDSAVYLCASSKTGGASYNEQFFGPGTRLTVL.

J is TRBJ1-2 and V is TRBV15, with D perhaps matching TRBD1 (5 bases). V lost 0 bases and J lost 7, with 12 bases in between. CDR1 LNHNV and CDR2 YYDKDF come from the germline V gene (reference sequence). This CDR3 spans 14 amino acids. The CDR3 DNA is TGTGCCACCAGCAGAGATCCAGGGCGCGGTGGCTACACCTTC. It codes for CATSRDPGRGGYTF.

This clone was seen only a few times. The chain uses TRBV19 and TRBJ1-2; 7 bases match TRBD1. Germline CDR1 reads LNHDA; CDR2 reads SQIVND (reference sequence). V was clipped by 8 bases and J by 4 bases; unmatched bases: 13. The CDR3 loop spans 15 amino acids. The chain's CDR3 is CASSTVGQRFYGYTF. CDR3 DNA: TGTGCCAGTTCGACGGTGGGACAGAGATTCTATGGCTACACCTTC.

The V and J genes are TRBV5-6 and TRBJ2-1; 9 bases are a match to TRBD2. The junction had 18 bases not matched to a gene; V was cut back by 4 bases and J by 7 bases. This CDR3 has 18 residues. Germline-derived CDR1 and CDR2 are SGHDT and YYEEEE. The CDR3 DNA is TGTGCCAGCAGCCCGCGCCCGTTCGAGGCGGGAGGGAGTAATGAGCAGTTCTTC. Amino acids: CASSPRPFEAGGSNEQFF. Variable domain in full (rest from reference TRBV5-6 and TRBJ2-1): DAGVTQSPTHLIKTRGQQVTLRCSPKSGHDTVSWYQQALGQGPQFIFQYYEEEERQRGNFPDRFSGHQFPNYSSELNVNALLLGDSALYLCASSPRPFEAGGSNEQFFGPGTRLTVL.

V usage is TRBV2 and J usage is TRBJ2-1, with 11 nucleotides matching TRBD2. CDR1 is SNHLY, CDR2 FYNNEI, per germline. The length of the CDR3 is 18 residues. With 7 bases clipped from V and 1 base from J, the junction kept 12 bases outside the gene matches. The CDR3 DNA follows: TGTGCCAGCAAAGGGATAGCGGGAGGGAAGAGTTCCTACAATGAGCAGTTCTTC. This sequence encodes CASKGIAGGKSSYNEQFF.

V usage is TRBV7-8 and J usage is TRBJ2-3; TRBD1 agrees at 9 bases. V trimming: 4 bases; J trimming: 0 bases; junction bases outside the gene matches: 2. This CDR3 has 15 amino acids. Germline V gene sequence: CDR1 SGHVS, CDR2 FQNEAQ. The CDR3 nucleotides read TGTGCCAGCAGCTCGGGGACAGGGAGCACAGATACGCAGTATTTT. Translating it yields CASSSGTGSTDTQYF.

The chain carries TRBV18 and TRBJ1-3; TRBD1 matches at 10 bases. The CDR3 runs to 16 residues. Germline CDR1 and CDR2: KGHSH and LQKENI. V shed 3 bases and J 3 bases; nucleotides not matched to a gene: 5. The CDR3 DNA is TGTGCCAGCTCACCCCCGACAGGGGGCTTTGGAAACACCATATATTTT. Amino acid sequence: CASSPPTGGFGNTIYF.

V is TRBV27 and J is TRBJ1-6; possibly TRBD1 for D (5 bases). Trimming stripped 6 bases from V and 7 bases from J, with 16 bases between. The CDR3 length is 15 residues. CDR1 is MNHEY, CDR2 SMNVEV, per germline (reference sequence). The CDR3 sequence is CASRGAGTVNSPLHF. CDR3 nucleotide sequence: TGTGCCAGCAGGGGAGCCGGGACGGTGAATTCACCCCTCCACTTT.

This sequence joins TRBV7-3 and TRBJ2-2; 7 nucleotides match TRBD1. This CDR3 region has 15 residues. The ends lost 3 bases at V and 6 bases at J; junction bases unmatched: 7. Germline assignment: CDR1 SGHTA and CDR2 FQGTGA. The CDR3 DNA is TGTGCCAGCAGCTTGAGACAGGGTCCCCCCGGGGAGCTGTTTTTT. Its protein is CASSLRQGPPGELFF.

The J gene is TRBJ2-1, the V gene TRBV7-2; weak D call: TRBD2 (6 bases). Looked up from germline, CDR1 is SGHTA and CDR2 is FQGNSA. CDR3 length: 15 amino acids. V dropped 4 bases and J dropped 0 bases, with 10 bases sitting between them. This CDR3 reads CASSSAGTSYNEQFF. The CDR3 DNA is TGTGCCAGCAGCTCGGCGGGGACCTCCTACAATGAGCAGTTCTTC.

The rearrangement links TRBV29-1 to TRBJ2-5; D unresolved. The V gene's germline CDR1 is SQVTM and CDR2 ANQGSEA. V was pared by 7 bases and J by 3 bases, with 12 bases between. The CDR3 is 12 residues long. CDR3 sequence reads: CSARALEETQYF. CDR3 nucleotide sequence: TGCAGCGCCCGGGCTCTCGAAGAGACCCAGTACTTC.

The V gene is TRBV5-1, the J gene TRBJ2-1; TRBD2 matches 10 bases. The V segment lost 3 bases and the J segment 2 bases; nucleotides outside the gene matches: 2. This CDR3 has 15 residues. Germline CDR1 is SGHRS and CDR2 is YFSETQ. CDR3 residues: CASSYTSGAYNEQFF. The CDR3 nucleotides read TGCGCCAGCAGCTATACTAGCGGGGCCTACAATGAGCAGTTCTTC. Together with reference TRBV5-1 and TRBJ2-1, the CDR3 gives the full variable domain: KAGVTQTPRYLIKTRGQQVTLSCSPISGHRSVSWYQQTPGQGLQFLFEYFSETQRNKGNFPGRFSGRQFSNSRSEMNVSTLELGDSALYLCASSYTSGAYNEQFFGPGTRLTVL.

This sequence joins TRBV9 and TRBJ1-1; no definite D call. The CDR3 has 14 residues. V was cut by 0 bases and J by 1 base, with 7 bases left in between. The germline gives CDR1 SGDLS, CDR2 YYNGEE. The CDR3 here is CASSVGRRNTEAFF. CDR3 nucleotide sequence: TGTGCCAGCAGCGTAGGTCGGAGGAACACTGAAGCTTTCTTT.

The rearrangement joins TRBV28 to TRBJ1-4; TRBD1 aligns across 7 bases. Germline V gene data show CDR1 as MDHEN and CDR2 as SYDVKM. This CDR3 spans 16 amino acids. J gave up 5 bases and V 4 bases, and 10 bases lay outside the gene matches. The CDR3 sequence is CASSSSGQQLNEKLFF. As DNA, the CDR3 is TGTGCCAGCAGTTCGTCGGGACAGCAACTAAATGAAAAACTGTTTTTT.

V usage is TRBV27 and J usage is TRBJ2-7; the D gene is possibly TRBD1 (6 bases). The CDR3 is 14 amino acids. The V end lost 4 bases, the J end lost 5 bases, and 15 bases lay between the germline ends. Per the germline V gene, CDR1 is MNHEY and CDR2 is SMNVEV (reference sequence). CDR3 amino acids: CASSSQGLLDEQYF. In nucleotides, the CDR3 is TGTGCCAGCAGTTCACAGGGCCTTTTGGACGAGCAGTACTTC.

The chain couples TRBV7-2 to TRBJ2-7, with 9 bases lining up with TRBD1. After removal of 7 bases from V and 7 bases from J, the junction contained 11 bases not matched to a gene. The CDR3 extends over 14 amino acids. The germline V gene has CDR1 SGHTA and CDR2 FQGNSA. The CDR3 sequence: CASTGDRAAKEQYF. The CDR3 DNA follows: TGTGCCAGCACCGGGGACAGGGCCGCGAAAGAGCAGTACTTC.

The chain combines TRBV5-1 with TRBJ1-3; D is undetermined. Germline V gene lookup returns CDR1 SGHRS and CDR2 YFSETQ. V was clipped by 0 bases and J by 0 bases, with 10 bases between them. This CDR3 comprises 16 residues. CDR3 sequence reads: CASSLGGESSGNTIYF. CDR3 sequence (DNA): TGCGCCAGCAGCTTGGGCGGGGAAAGCTCTGGAAACACCATATATTTT.

The chain carries TRBV19 and TRBJ2-5, with 14 nucleotides matching TRBD2. The CDR3 has 16 amino acids. J gave up 4 bases and V 3 bases, and 4 bases lay outside the gene matches. Germline CDR1 and CDR2: LNHDA and SQIVND (reference sequence). CDR3 residues: CASSIGGLAGGETQYF. For the CDR3, the DNA is TGTGCCAGTAGTATTGGCGGACTAGCGGGAGGAGAGACCCAGTACTTC. Supplemented by reference TRBV19 and TRBJ2-5, the full variable domain reads DGGITQSPKYLFRKEGQNVTLSCEQNLNHDAMYWYRQDPGQGLRLIYYSQIVNDFQKGDIAEGYSVSREKKESFPLTVTSAQKNPTAFYLCASSIGGLAGGETQYFGPGTRLLVL.

In this sample, this clone turned up once. J is TRBJ2-7 and V is TRBV28, with D perhaps matching TRBD1 (5 bases). The CDR3 covers 15 residues. The germline V and J ends were trimmed by 4 bases and 2 bases, with 15 bases remaining between them. In germline, CDR1 is MDHEN, CDR2 SYDVKM. The CDR3 sequence: CASSSILQGTYEQYF. As DNA, the CDR3 is TGTGCCAGCAGTTCCATTCTTCAGGGAACCTACGAGCAGTACTTC.

The rearrangement links TRBV18 to TRBJ1-4, with a possible D match to TRBD1 (5 bases). The CDR3 extends over 16 amino acids. Trimming cost V 6 bases and J 14 bases, with 28 bases left between them. Germline CDR1 reads KGHSH; CDR2 reads LQKENI. CDR3 loop: CASSPGAAGQGKRLFF. DNA for the CDR3: TGTGCCAGCTCGCCCGGGGCTGCGGGTCAAGGGAAACGGCTGTTTTTT.